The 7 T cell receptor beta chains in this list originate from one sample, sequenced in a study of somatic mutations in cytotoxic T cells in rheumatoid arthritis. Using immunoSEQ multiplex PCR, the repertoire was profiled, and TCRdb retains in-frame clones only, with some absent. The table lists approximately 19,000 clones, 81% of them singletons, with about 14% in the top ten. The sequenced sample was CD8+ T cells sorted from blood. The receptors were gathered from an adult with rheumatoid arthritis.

CDR3 region: CASSPTGGVGYEQYF. The CDR3 DNA sequence: TGTGCCAGCAGCCCGACAGGGGGGGTGGGTTACGAGCAGTACTTC. The V gene is TRBV27, the J gene TRBJ2-7; 9 bases agree with TRBD1. The germline gives CDR1 MNHEY, CDR2 SMNVEV (reference sequence). Unmatched junction bases numbered 10, after V lost 6 bases and J lost 4 bases. The CDR3 extends over 15 amino acids.

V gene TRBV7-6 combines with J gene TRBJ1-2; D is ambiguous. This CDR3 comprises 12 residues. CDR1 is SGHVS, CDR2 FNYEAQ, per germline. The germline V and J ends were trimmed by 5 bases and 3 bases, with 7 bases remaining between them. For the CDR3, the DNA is TGTGCCAGCAGCGCCAGTGACTATGGCTACACCTTC. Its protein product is CASSASDYGYTF.

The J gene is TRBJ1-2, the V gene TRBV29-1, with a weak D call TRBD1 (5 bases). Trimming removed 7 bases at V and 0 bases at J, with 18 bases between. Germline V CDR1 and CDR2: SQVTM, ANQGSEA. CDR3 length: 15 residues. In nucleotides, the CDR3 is TGCAGCGCCTCAGGGAGTCCCGAAGCTAACTATGGCTACACCTTC. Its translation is CSASGSPEANYGYTF.

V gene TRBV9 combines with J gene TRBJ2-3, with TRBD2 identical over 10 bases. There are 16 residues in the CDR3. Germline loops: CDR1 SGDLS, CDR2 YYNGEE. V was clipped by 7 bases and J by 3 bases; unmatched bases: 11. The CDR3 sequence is CASGDNPSGGTDTQYF. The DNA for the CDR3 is TGTGCCAGCGGAGACAACCCTAGCGGGGGTACAGATACGCAGTATTTT.

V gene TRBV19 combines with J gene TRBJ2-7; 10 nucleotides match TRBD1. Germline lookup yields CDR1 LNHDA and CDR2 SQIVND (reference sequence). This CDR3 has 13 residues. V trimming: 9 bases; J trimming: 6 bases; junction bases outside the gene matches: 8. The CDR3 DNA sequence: TGTGCCAGCGCGCCGGGACAGGGGCCCGAGCAGTACTTC. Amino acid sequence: CASAPGQGPEQYF.

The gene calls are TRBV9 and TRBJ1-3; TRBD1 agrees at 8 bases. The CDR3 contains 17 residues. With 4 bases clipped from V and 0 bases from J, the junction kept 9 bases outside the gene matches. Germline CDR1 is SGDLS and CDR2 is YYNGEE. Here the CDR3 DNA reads TGTGCCAGCAGCCCCCAGGACAGGGCCTACTCTGGAAACACCATATATTTT. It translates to CASSPQDRAYSGNTIYF.

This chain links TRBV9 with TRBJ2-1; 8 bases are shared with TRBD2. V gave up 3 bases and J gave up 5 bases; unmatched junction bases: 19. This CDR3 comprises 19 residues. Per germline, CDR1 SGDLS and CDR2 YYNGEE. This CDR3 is CASSGGLSGSSFINNEQFF. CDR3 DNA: TGTGCCAGCAGCGGGGGGCTAAGCGGGAGCTCGTTTATTAACAATGAGCAGTTCTTC.